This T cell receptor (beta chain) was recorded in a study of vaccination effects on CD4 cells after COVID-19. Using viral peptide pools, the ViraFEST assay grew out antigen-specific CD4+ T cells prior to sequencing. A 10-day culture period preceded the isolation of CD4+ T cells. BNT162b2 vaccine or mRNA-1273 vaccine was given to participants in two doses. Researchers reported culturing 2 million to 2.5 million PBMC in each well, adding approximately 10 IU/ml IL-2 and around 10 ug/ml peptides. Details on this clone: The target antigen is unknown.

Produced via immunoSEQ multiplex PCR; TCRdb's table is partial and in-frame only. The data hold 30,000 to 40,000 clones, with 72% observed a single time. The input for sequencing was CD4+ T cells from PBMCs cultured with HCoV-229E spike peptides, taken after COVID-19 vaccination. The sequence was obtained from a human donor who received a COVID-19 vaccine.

The CDR3 region has the DNA TGCGCCAGCAGCTCCAGCGGGGGGGAGACCGGGGAGCTGTTTTTT. This codes for CASSSSGGETGELFF. This rearrangement joins TRBV4-1 to TRBJ2-2; TRBD2 aligns across 10 bases. The CDR3 totals 15 residues. Germline assignment: CDR1 MGHRA and CDR2 YSYEKL. With V trimmed by 5 bases and J by 5 bases, 5 bases remained unmatched.